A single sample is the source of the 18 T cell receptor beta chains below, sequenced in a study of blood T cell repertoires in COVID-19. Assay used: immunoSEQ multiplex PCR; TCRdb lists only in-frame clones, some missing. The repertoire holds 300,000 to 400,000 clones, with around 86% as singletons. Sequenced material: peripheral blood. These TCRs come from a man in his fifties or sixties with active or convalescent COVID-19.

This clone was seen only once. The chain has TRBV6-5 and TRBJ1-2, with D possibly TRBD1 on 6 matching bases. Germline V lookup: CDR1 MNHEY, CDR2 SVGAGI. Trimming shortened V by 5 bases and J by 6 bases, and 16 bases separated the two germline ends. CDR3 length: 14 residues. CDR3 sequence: CASSPRGALNGYTF. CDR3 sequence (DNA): TGTGCCAGCAGTCCCCGGGGGGCGTTGAATGGCTACACCTTC.

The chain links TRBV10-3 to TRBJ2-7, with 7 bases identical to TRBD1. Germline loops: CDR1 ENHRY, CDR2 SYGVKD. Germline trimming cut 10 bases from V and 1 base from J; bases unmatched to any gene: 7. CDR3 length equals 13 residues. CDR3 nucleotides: TGTGCCACACAGGGGCGTCTATCCTACGAGCAGTACTTC. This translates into CATQGRLSYEQYF.

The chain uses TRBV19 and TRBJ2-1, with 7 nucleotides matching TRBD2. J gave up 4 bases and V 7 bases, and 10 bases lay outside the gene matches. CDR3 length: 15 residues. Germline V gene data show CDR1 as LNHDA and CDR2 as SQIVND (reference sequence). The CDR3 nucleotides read TGTGCCAGTACCCCCGCGTGGGGAGGGTACAATGAGCAGTTCTTC. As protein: CASTPAWGGYNEQFF.

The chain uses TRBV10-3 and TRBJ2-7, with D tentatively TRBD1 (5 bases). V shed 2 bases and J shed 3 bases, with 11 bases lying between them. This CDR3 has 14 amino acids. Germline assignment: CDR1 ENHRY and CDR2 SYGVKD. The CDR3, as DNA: TGTGCCATCAGTGAGAGTCAGGGTAGCTACGAGCAGTACTTC. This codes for CAISESQGSYEQYF.

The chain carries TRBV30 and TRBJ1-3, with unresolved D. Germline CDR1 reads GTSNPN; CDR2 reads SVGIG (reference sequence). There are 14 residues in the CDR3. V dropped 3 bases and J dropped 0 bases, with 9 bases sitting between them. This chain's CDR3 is CAWSYSHSGNTIYF. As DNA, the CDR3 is TGTGCCTGGAGCTACAGCCACTCTGGAAACACCATATATTTT.

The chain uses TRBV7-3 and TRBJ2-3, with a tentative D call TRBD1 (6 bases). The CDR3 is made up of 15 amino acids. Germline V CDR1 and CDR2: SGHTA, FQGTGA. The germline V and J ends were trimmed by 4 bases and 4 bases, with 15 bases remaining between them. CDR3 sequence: CASSSTRDISDTQYF. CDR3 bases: TGTGCCAGCAGCTCCACAAGGGACATCTCAGATACGCAGTATTTT.

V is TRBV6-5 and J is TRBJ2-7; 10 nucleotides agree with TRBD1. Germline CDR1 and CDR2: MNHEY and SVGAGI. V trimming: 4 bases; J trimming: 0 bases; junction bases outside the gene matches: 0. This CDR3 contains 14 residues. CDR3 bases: TGTGCCAGCAGTTGGGACAGGGGCTCCTACGAGCAGTACTTC. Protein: CASSWDRGSYEQYF.

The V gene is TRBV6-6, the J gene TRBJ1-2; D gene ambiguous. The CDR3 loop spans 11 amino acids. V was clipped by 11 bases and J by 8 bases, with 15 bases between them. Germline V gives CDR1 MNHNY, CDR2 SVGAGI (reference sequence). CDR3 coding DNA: TGTGCCTCTCGTATTACCGGGGGCTACACCTTC. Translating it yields CASRITGGYTF.

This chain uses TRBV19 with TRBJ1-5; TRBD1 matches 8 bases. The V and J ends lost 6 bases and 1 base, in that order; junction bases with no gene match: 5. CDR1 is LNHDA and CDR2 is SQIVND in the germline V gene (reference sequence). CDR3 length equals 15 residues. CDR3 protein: CASSPTGGSNQPQHF. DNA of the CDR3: TGTGCCAGTAGCCCTACAGGGGGAAGCAATCAGCCCCAGCATTTT.

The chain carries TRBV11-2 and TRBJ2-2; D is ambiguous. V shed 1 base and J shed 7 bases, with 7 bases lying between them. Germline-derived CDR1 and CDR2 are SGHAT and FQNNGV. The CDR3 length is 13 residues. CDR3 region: CASSLVPGGELFF. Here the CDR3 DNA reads TGTGCCAGCAGCTTAGTTCCGGGCGGGGAGCTGTTTTTT.

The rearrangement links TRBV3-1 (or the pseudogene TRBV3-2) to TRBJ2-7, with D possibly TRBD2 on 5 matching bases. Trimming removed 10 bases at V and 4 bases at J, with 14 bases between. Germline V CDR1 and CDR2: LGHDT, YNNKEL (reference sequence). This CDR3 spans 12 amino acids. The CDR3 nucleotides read TGTGCCACCCGGGGTGTCCGGTACGAGCAGTACTTC. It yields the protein CATRGVRYEQYF.

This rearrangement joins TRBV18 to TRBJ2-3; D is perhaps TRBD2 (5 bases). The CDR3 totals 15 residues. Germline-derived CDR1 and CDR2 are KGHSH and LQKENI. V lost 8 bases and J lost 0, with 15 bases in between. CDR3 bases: TGTGCCAGCCAGACGGAACAGCGGAGCACAGATACGCAGTATTTT. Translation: CASQTEQRSTDTQYF.

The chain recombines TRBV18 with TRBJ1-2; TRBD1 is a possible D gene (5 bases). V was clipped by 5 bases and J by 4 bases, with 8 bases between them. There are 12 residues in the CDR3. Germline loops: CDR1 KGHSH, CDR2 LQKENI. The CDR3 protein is CASSSGLYGYTF. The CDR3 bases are TGTGCCAGCTCATCGGGACTCTATGGCTACACCTTC.

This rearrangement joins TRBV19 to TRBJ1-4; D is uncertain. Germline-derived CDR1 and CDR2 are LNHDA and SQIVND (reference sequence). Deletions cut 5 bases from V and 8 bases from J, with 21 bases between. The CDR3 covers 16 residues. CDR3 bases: TGTGCCAGTAGTCGAGGCGCCGGGTCGGCGTACGAAAAACTGTTTTTT. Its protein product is CASSRGAGSAYEKLFF.

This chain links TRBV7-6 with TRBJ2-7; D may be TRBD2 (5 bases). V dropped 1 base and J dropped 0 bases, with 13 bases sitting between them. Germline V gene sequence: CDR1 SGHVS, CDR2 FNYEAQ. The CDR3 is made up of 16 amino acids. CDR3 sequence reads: CASSLGRPGSSYEQYF. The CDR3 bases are TGTGCCAGCAGCTTAGGGCGGCCGGGGAGCTCCTACGAGCAGTACTTC.

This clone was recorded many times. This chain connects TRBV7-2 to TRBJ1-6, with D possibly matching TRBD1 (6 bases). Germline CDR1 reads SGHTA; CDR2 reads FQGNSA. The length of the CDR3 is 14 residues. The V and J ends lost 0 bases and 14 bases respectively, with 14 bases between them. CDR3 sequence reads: CASSLALGQSTLHF. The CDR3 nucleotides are TGTGCCAGCAGCTTAGCCTTAGGACAGTCCACCCTCCACTTT. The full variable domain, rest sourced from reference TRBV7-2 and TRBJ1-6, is GAGVSQSPSNKVTEKGKDVELRCDPISGHTALYWYRQSLGQGLEFLIYFQGNSAPDKSGLPSDRFSAERTGGSVSTLTIQRTQQEDSAVYLCASSLALGQSTLHFGNGTRLTVT.

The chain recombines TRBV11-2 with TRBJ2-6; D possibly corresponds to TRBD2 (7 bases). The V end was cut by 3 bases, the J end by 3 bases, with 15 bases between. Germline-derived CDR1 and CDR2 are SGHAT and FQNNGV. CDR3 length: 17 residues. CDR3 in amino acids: CASSLGGLPIGANVLTF. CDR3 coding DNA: TGTGCCAGCAGCTTGGGGGGGCTCCCTATTGGGGCCAACGTCCTGACTTTC.

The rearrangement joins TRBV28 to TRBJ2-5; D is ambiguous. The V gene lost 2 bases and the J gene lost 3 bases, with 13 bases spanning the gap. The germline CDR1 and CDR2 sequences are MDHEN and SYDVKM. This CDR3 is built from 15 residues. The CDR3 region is CASSLMSELEETQYF. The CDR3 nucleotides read TGTGCCAGCAGTTTAATGAGCGAACTGGAAGAGACCCAGTACTTC. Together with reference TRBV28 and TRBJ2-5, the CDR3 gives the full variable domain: DVKVTQSSRYLVKRTGEKVFLECVQDMDHENMFWYRQDPGLGLRLIYFSYDVKMKEKGDIPEGYSVSREKKERFSLILESASTNQTSMYLCASSLMSELEETQYFGPGTRLLVL.